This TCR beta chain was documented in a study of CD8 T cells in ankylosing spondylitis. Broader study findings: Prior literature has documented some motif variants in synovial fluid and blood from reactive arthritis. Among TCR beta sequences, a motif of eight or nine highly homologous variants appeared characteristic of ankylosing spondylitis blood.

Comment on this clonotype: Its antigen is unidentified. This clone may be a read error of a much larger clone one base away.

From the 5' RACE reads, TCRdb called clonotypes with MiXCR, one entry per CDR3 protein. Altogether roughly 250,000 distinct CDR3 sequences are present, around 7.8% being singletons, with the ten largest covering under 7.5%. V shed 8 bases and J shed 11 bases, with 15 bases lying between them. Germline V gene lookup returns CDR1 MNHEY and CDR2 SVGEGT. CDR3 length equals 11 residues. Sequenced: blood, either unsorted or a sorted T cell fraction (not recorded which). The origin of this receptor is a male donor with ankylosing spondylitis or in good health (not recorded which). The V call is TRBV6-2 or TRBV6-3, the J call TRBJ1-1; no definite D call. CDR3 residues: CASRIQNSAFF. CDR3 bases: TGTGCCAGCCGCATTCAAAATTCGGCTTTCTTT.